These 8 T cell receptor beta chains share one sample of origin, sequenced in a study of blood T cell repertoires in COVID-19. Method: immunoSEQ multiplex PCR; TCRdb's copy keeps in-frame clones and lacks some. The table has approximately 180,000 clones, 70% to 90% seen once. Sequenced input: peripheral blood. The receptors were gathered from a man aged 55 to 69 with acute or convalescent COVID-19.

The CDR3 is CASSRGLAARNNEQFF. CDR3 sequence (DNA): TGTGCCAGCTCTCGGGGACTAGCGGCGAGGAACAATGAGCAGTTCTTC. The rearrangement joins TRBV18 to TRBJ2-1; 11 bases are shared with TRBD2. The junction had 9 bases not matched to a gene; V was cut back by 6 bases and J by 5 bases. Germline-derived CDR1 and CDR2 are KGHSH and LQKENI. The CDR3 runs 16 residues.

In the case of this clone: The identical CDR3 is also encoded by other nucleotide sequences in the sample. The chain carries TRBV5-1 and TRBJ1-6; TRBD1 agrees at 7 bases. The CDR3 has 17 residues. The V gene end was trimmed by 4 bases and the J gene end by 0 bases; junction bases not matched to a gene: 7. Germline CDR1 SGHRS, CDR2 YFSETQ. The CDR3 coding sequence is TGCGCCAGCAGCCGTGGACAGGCGAGCTCCTATAATTCACCCCTCCACTTT. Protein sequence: CASSRGQASSYNSPLHF.

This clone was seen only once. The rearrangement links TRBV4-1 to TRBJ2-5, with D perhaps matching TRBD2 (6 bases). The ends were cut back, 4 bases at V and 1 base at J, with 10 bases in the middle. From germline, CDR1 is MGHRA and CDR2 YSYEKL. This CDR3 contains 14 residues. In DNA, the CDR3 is TGCGCCAGCAGCCGGAGGGAGGTCCAAGAGACCCAGTACTTC. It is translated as CASSRREVQETQYF.

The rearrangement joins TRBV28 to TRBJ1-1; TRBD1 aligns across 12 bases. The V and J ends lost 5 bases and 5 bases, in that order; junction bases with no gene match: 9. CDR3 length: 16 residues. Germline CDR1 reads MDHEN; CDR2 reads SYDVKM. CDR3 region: CASSPRDRGRWTEAFF. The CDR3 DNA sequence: TGTGCCAGCAGTCCCCGGGACAGGGGGCGGTGGACTGAAGCTTTCTTT.

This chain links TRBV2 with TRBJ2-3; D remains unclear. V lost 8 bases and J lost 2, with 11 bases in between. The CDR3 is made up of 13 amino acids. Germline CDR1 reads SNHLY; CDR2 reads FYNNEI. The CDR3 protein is CASGEEFTDTQYF. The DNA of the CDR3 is TGTGCCAGCGGCGAGGAATTCACAGATACGCAGTATTTT.

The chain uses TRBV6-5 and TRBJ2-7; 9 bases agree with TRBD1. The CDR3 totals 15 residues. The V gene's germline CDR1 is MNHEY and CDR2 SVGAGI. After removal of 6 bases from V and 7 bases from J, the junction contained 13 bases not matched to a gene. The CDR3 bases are TGTGCCAGCAGATCCGATAGACAGGGGGTGAGGGAGCAGTACTTC. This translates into CASRSDRQGVREQYF.

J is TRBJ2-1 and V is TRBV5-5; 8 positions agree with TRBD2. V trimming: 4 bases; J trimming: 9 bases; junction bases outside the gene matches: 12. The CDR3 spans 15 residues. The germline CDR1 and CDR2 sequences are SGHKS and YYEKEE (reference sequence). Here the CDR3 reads CASSPGLGGSLEQFF. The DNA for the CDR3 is TGTGCCAGCAGCCCGGGACTAGGAGGATCTCTTGAGCAGTTCTTC.

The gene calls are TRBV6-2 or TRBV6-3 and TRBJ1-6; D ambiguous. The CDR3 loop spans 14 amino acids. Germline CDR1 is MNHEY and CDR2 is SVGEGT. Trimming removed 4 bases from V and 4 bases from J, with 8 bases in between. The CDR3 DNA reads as TGTGCCAGCAGTTGGAACAGTTATAATTCACCCCTCCACTTT. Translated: CASSWNSYNSPLHF.